This T cell receptor beta chain was recorded in a study of blood T cell repertoires in COVID-19 (dated by TCRdb to between 2020 and 2021). Study-wide context: The collaborator samples originated in the United States, Italy and Spain and spanned the acute and convalescent phases of COVID-19. The prospective study material was composed of cDNA or gDNA derived from T cells, B-cell-depleted T cells, or PBMCs. The dataset comprised deeply sampled blood TCRbeta repertoires from subjects exposed to, actively infected with, or recovered from COVID-19. The repertoires were released in a freely available public database meant as a resource for research on the immune response to SARS-CoV-2. Samples came from the ongoing ImmuneRACE study (first 160 participants) plus 1,254 subjects from 6 global collaborators. The sample metadata nearly always contained a de-identified subject ID, COVID-19 status, age in years and sex. Where HLA class I and class II types were available, the types were taken from metadata supplied by the sample provider, not from assay-based typing.

TCRbeta CDR3 regions were amplified from genomic DNA by means of the immunoSEQ Assay, a bias-controlled multiplex PCR. Processing in the source paper ran as follows. Nucleated cell counts per sample were estimated from amplification of reference gene primers within the assay. To quantify the absolute abundance of each unique TCRbeta CDR3 rearrangement, sequence reads were collapsed and filtered. For each sample, productive Simpson clonality was calculated as the square root of Simpson's diversity index across productive rearrangements. Not all clones reach the TCRdb copy of this immuneACCESS table, which keeps in-frame sequences only. Checked studies attribute under half of the gap to unresolved V genes and leave the rest unexplained. D and trimming come from the DNA, and the V and J calls and clone size come from that table. This sample lists around 180,000 clones; about three quarters were detected once. Of the sample, 10% to 15% falls within the top ten clones.

At one collaborating source in Seattle, patients were enrolled during active infection and were followed longitudinally through the course of disease. Each collaborating institution followed its own protocols to collect whole blood in K2EDTA tubes. For TCRbeta analysis, collaborators shipped samples in one of three forms: frozen whole blood, isolated PBMCs, or DNA extracted from either of those sample types. V trim: 2 bases; J trim: 8 bases; unmatched bases: 14. From cysteine to phenylalanine, the CDR3 is 16 amino acids long. Only the CDR3 DNA stays, 48 bases, in frame from base 1. CDR1 and CDR2, per the germline V gene, are MGHDK and SYGVNS. This clone was detected only a few times. What this receptor recognizes is not known. The input lacks base qualities; no much larger clone sits a single base away. Broad study findings and their caveats: Clinical and demographic metadata were provided uncurated, with the amount varying by source and participant.

The rearrangement combines TRBV25-1 with TRBJ1-2; the junction holds 7 bases that match TRBD1. This clonotype was obtained from a woman older than 75 with COVID-19, enrolled during active disease. Sequenced input: peripheral blood. The sequenced DNA: TGTGCCAGCAGTGAACCCCGACAGGGCGGGTATGGGGGCTACACCTTC. It encodes CASSEPRQGGYGGYTF.